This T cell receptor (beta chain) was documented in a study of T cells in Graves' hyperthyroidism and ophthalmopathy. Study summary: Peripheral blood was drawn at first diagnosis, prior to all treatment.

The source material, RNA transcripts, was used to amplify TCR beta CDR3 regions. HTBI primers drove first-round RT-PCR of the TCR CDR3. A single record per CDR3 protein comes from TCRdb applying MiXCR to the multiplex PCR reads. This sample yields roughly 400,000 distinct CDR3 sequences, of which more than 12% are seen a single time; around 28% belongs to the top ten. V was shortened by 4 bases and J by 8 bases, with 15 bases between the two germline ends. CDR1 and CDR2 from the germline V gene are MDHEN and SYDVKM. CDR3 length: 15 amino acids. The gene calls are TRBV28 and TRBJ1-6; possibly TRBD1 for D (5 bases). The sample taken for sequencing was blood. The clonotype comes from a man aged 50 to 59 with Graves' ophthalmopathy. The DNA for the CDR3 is TGTGCCAGCAGTTCCCCCGGGACCGGGGATTCACCCCTCCACTTT. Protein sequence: CASSSPGTGDSPLHF.